Each of the 4 T cell receptor beta chains below was sequenced from the same sample in a study of T cells in women clearing cervical HPV infection. The method was immunoSEQ multiplex PCR; TCRdb's version includes in-frame clones alone and lacks a portion of them. In all, the sample yields about 20,000 clones. Source material: blood buffy coat. The receptors were sampled from a woman between 18 and 75 years old with a cervical HPV16 infection that either progressed to CIN3+ or cleared (not recorded which).

Frequency places this clone as medium-sized. The read terminates 3 residues before the CDR3 end, so the remaining end is supplied by the germline J gene. This chain uses TRBV18 with TRBJ2-5; D unclear. The V end was cut by 3 bases, the J end by 4 bases, with 18 bases between. This CDR3 spans 16 amino acids. The germline gives CDR1 KGHSH, CDR2 LQKENI. Here the CDR3 reads CASSPAQGHLGETQYF. The sequenced part of the CDR3 DNA is TGTGCCAGCTCACCTGCCCAAGGCCACCTAGGAGAGACC.

Worth noting for this clone: The observed sequence ends 3 residues before the CDR3 terminus, with the missing tail filled in from the germline J gene. The chain combines TRBV19 with TRBJ2-3, with D maybe TRBD2 (6 bases). Deletions cut 9 bases from V and 0 bases from J, with 13 bases between. This CDR3 is 14 amino acids long. Germline lookup yields CDR1 LNHDA and CDR2 SQIVND (reference sequence). CDR3 protein: CASHRGSSTDTQYF. Partial CDR3 DNA: TGTGCCAGCCACCGGGGGTCTAGCACAGATACG.

CDR3 bases read: TGTGCCATCGGGAGCACAGATACG. Translating it yields CAIGSTDT. The full-length CDR3 reads as CAIGSTDTQYF. V is TRBV7-9 and J is TRBJ2-3; D is undetermined. The read ends 3 residues early relative to the CDR3; the germline J gene fills the gap. Deletions cut 10 bases from V and 0 bases from J, with 5 bases between. The V gene's germline CDR1 is SEHNR and CDR2 FQNEAQ (reference sequence). This CDR3 is 11 amino acids long.

As regards this clone: With the read ending 3 residues before the CDR3 end, the germline J gene is used to fill in that end. The chain uses TRBV7-9 and TRBJ1-2, with D unclear. CDR1 and CDR2 from the germline V gene are SEHNR and FQNEAQ (reference sequence). This CDR3 is built from 15 residues. The CDR3 protein is CASSLDTSGSYDYTF. The part of the CDR3 DNA that was read is TGTGCCAGCAGCTTAGATACTAGCGGGTCCTACGAC.